Listed below are T cell receptor beta chains from one sample, sequenced in a study of metastatic and nonmetastatic thyroid tumors. TCRdb re-clonotyped the PCR reads through MiXCR. The table includes about 22,000 clones, roughly 23% detected once. Specimen: blood. All receptors derive from a male donor with papillary thyroid cancer or a benign thyroid nodule (not recorded which). Some clones in this sample may be carry-over from other donors' samples. CDR3s include the opening cysteine and the closing phenylalanine or tryptophan. The order of the fields is clone size, D gene, J gene, V gene, CDR3 DNA, CDR3 protein. The D gene is left open where the match is weak. Only some rows state a clone size, as once, few, many or a class for expanded clones.

>-|-|TRBJ2-7|TRBV6-1
TGTGCCAGCCGACGGGAGTATGACGAGCAGTACTTC
CASRREYDEQYF
>-|-|TRBJ2-4|TRBV20-1
TGCAGTGCTAGGGTTCTAGCCAAAAACATTCAGTACTTC
CSARVLAKNIQYF
>-|-|TRBJ2-1|TRBV6-4
TGTGCCAGCAGAATGGGGGTCGATGAGCAGTTCTTC
CASRMGVDEQFF
>-|-|TRBJ2-1|TRBV20-1
TGCAGTGCTAGAGATATCGGAGGGTCAGACGGGAATGAGCAGTTCTTC
CSARDIGGSDGNEQFF
>many|-|TRBJ2-5|TRBV20-1
TGCAGTGCTAGTCGGTTCGGGTGGCAGAATGACCAAGAGACCCAGTACTTC
CSASRFGWQNDQETQYF
>-|TRBD2|TRBJ2-1|TRBV11-3
TGTGCCAGCAGCCCCCGTCAGGGAGGGAGCGAGCAGTTCTTC
CASSPRQGGSEQFF
>-|-|TRBJ2-2|TRBV20-1
TGCAGTGCTATCCGGTCCTACACCGGGGAGCTGTTTTTT
CSAIRSYTGELFF
>many|-|TRBJ2-2|TRBV10-1
TGCGCCAGCAGTGAGTGGGAGCTGCCGAACACCGGGGAGCTGTTTTTT
CASSEWELPNTGELFF
>few|TRBD1|TRBJ1-1|TRBV29-1
TGCAGCGTTGACTGGCAGGGGGCAGCTTTCTTT
CSVDWQGAAFF
>-|TRBD1|TRBJ1-2|TRBV28
TGTGCCAGCAGTTCCCGGGACAGGAGCTTGTACTATGGCTACACCTTC
CASSSRDRSLYYGYTF
>many|TRBD2|TRBJ2-7|TRBV28
TGTGCCAGCAGTCGATCCCGGGCTAGCGGGCCCCGAGAGCAGTACTTC
CASSRSRASGPREQYF
>many|-|TRBJ1-3|TRBV30
TGTGCCTGGGACGGGGCGGCAGGATTCAACTCTGGAAACACCATATATTTT
CAWDGAAGFNSGNTIYF
>many|-|TRBJ1-3|TRBV11-1
TGTGCCAGCAGCTTAGAGTCGGGCTCCCCGGGTGGATACACCATATATTTT
CASSLESGSPGGYTIYF
>once|-|TRBJ1-3|TRBV11-3
TGTGCCAGCAGCTTGCAGGGGTCCCCTGGAAACACCATATATTTT
CASSLQGSPGNTIYF
>-|TRBD1|TRBJ1-1|TRBV11-2
TGTGCCAGCAGCCCTAGGGTGGGACAGTTCGACACTGAAGCTTTCTTT
CASSPRVGQFDTEAFF
>many|TRBD2|TRBJ2-5|TRBV10-3
TGTGCCATCAGTCGGTCAGCGGGAGACCAAGAGACCCAGTACTTC
CAISRSAGDQETQYF
>many|TRBD1|TRBJ2-5|TRBV5-1
TGCGCCAGCAGCTTGCGGGCAAACAGGGGGCTGGAGACCCAGTACTTC
CASSLRANRGLETQYF
>-|-|TRBJ2-1|TRBV5-1
TGCGCCAGCAGCTTGGGAGAGCTTGAGCAGTTCTTC
CASSLGELEQFF
>many|TRBD1|TRBJ1-1|TRBV10-1
TGCGCCAGCAGCGACAGGGCAAACACTGAAGCTTTCTTT
CASSDRANTEAFF
>few|TRBD1|TRBJ2-2|TRBV20-1
TGCAGTGCTAGCTCATTGGGTGACAGGGGTTTCGGGACCGGGGAGCTGTTTTTT
CSASSLGDRGFGTGELFF
>many|TRBD2|TRBJ2-3|TRBV28
TGTGCCAGCAAACTAGCGGGAGAGGCAGATACGCAGTATTTT
CASKLAGEADTQYF
>few|TRBD1|TRBJ1-6|TRBV19
TGTGCCAGTACTTCTGGACAGGGTAATTCACCCCTCCACTTT
CASTSGQGNSPLHF
>-|-|TRBJ1-1|TRBV11-1
TGTGCCAGCACCGCTCAAAGGGGGGGCACTGAAGCTTTCTTT
CASTAQRGGTEAFF
>once|-|TRBJ2-3|TRBV5-1
TGCGCCAGTATGTACGGGAGCCCGTCAGATACGCAGTATTTT
CASMYGSPSDTQYF
>many|-|TRBJ2-3|TRBV19
TGTGCCAGTAGTACGGGTCCCCAAACAGATACGCAGTATTTT
CASSTGPQTDTQYF
>few|-|TRBJ1-6|TRBV7-2
TGTGCCAGCAGCCAAGGAGCGGCTAATTCACCCCTCCACTTT
CASSQGAANSPLHF
>few|TRBD1|TRBJ1-5|TRBV11-3
TGTGCCAGCAGCCAACGGGACAGGAGATATCAGCCCCAGCATTTT
CASSQRDRRYQPQHF
>-|-|TRBJ2-6|TRBV4-2
TGTGCCAGCAGCCAAGATGCCGGGGCTGGGGCCAACGTCCTGACTTTC
CASSQDAGAGANVLTF
>few|TRBD1|TRBJ1-2|TRBV6-2/TRBV6-3
TGTGCCAGCAGTTTCTCCGGGACAGGTGGTGGCTACACCTTC
CASSFSGTGGGYTF
>many|-|TRBJ1-2|TRBV11-1
TGTGCCAGCAGCTTAGATGGAACGACCGGGACGGTATATGGCTACACCTTC
CASSLDGTTGTVYGYTF
>-|-|TRBJ2-4|TRBV28
TGTGCCAGCGGTCGCAGAGGGGGGGCCAAAAACATTCAGTACTTC
CASGRRGGAKNIQYF
>many|-|TRBJ2-3|TRBV7-3
TGTGCCAGCAGCGAAGAAGATACAGATACGCAGTATTTT
CASSEEDTDTQYF
>many|-|TRBJ1-2|TRBV28
TGTGCCAGCAGTTCCATACTCTCGACAGTCTATGGCTACACCTTC
CASSSILSTVYGYTF
>many|-|TRBJ2-1|TRBV6-6
TGTGCCAGCAGTTACTCGACTACACACTACAATGAGCAGTTCTTC
CASSYSTTHYNEQFF
>-|-|TRBJ1-2|TRBV20-1
TGCAGTGCCCCGATGGGGGCCAATCGTGGCTACACCTTC
CSAPMGANRGYTF
>many|TRBD2|TRBJ2-5|TRBV29-1
TGCAGCGTTGTGACTAGCGGAGCCTCCGAGACCCAGTACTTC
CSVVTSGASETQYF
>-|TRBD1|TRBJ1-2|TRBV6-2/TRBV6-3
TGTGCCAGCAGTTACTCGGACAGGGGAGTTTATGGCTACACCTTC
CASSYSDRGVYGYTF
>few|-|TRBJ2-3|TRBV7-8
TGTGCCAGCAGCAGGCTAGACAATACGCAGTATTTT
CASSRLDNTQYF
>many|-|TRBJ1-1|TRBV28
TGTGCCAGCAGGCAGGGGACCTTGAACACTGAAGCTTTCTTT
CASRQGTLNTEAFF
>-|-|TRBJ2-1|TRBV6-1
TGTGCCAGCAGTGGAGGGTCCCCTGGCTACAATGAGCAGTTCTTC
CASSGGSPGYNEQFF
>many|-|TRBJ2-3|TRBV12-3/TRBV12-4
TGTGCCAGCAGTTTAAGGACCACAGATACGCAGTATTTT
CASSLRTTDTQYF
>-|TRBD2|TRBJ2-7|TRBV6-2/TRBV6-3
TGTGCCAGCAGTCCCAGGGCCGAAGGACTAGCGGCGACCTACGAGCAGTACTTC
CASSPRAEGLAATYEQYF
>-|TRBD2|TRBJ2-7|TRBV6-4
TGTGCCAGCCAAAGGACTAGCGGGGCCTACGAGCAGTACTTC
CASQRTSGAYEQYF
>-|TRBD2|TRBJ2-1|TRBV20-1
TGCAGTGCTAGAGACCTGATGACTAGCGGGAGAGGAGAGCAGTTCTTC
CSARDLMTSGRGEQFF
>few|TRBD2|TRBJ2-5|TRBV2
TGTGCCAGCAGTGGTAGCGGGAGCGGGGAGACCCAGTACTTC
CASSGSGSGETQYF
>many|TRBD2|TRBJ2-3|TRBV6-4
TGTGCCAGCAAGGTTGGGACTAGCAGCACAGATACGCAGTATTTT
CASKVGTSSTDTQYF
>many|-|TRBJ2-3|TRBV4-1
TGCGCCAGCAGCCAAGATCGCCTAGTGACAGATACGCAGTATTTT
CASSQDRLVTDTQYF
>many|TRBD1|TRBJ2-7|TRBV2
TGTGCCAGCAGTAACAGGGGTTTCGACTACGAGCAGTACTTC
CASSNRGFDYEQYF
>many|-|TRBJ1-5|TRBV20-1
TGCAGTGCTAGAGTACATGGTGGGGCGCAGCCCCAGCATTTT
CSARVHGGAQPQHF
>-|-|TRBJ2-5|TRBV7-3
TGTGCCAGCAGCCTTCTACCTAAAGAGACCCAGTACTTC
CASSLLPKETQYF
>medium-sized|TRBD1|TRBJ1-1|TRBV30
TGTGCCTGGAGTGGAGGACAGGGTTCAGAAGCTTTCTTT
CAWSGGQGSEAFF
>few|-|TRBJ2-7|TRBV6-1
TGTGCCAGCAAGAGGACGCACACCTACGAGCAGTACTTC
CASKRTHTYEQYF